This paragraph reports one TCR beta chain. Its antigen is currently unknown. These data come from a study of shared clonotypes between healthy human individuals. Study-level results: Among the subsets, naive ones generally showed larger estimated richness than memory ones.

Sequencing used immunoSEQ multiplex PCR; TCRdb keeps in-frame clones, though not all of them. The sample carries roughly 1.5 million clones, 95% to 99% recorded once. Into CD45RA+ naive and CD45RA-negative memory subsets, the CD4+ cells were split. The receptor comes from a man aged 30 to 39 in good health. The sequenced sample consisted of naive CD4+ T cells sorted from blood. Subset reported: CD45RA+ positively selected.

CDR3 sequence reads: CAIAGSNEKLFF. The CDR3 region has the DNA TGTGCCATCGCGGGATCTAATGAAAAACTGTTTTTT. V usage is TRBV28 and J usage is TRBJ1-4; D gene unclear. The germline CDR1 and CDR2 sequences are MDHEN and SYDVKM. This CDR3 has 12 residues. V shed 10 bases and J shed 3 bases, with 9 bases lying between them.